This record concerns one TCR beta chain sequence. This entry belongs to a study of T cell responses to AZD1222 COVID-19 vaccine. The V end was cut by 5 bases, the J end by 2 bases, with 19 bases between. Germline V CDR1 and CDR2: SEHNR, FQNEAQ (reference sequence). There are 17 residues in the CDR3. Profiled with immunoSEQ multiplex PCR; TCRdb holds only in-frame clones, not every one. This sample has 120,000 or so clones; 92% occur once, and the top ten carry 1.1%. This chain links TRBV7-9 with TRBJ1-3; D is possibly TRBD1 (5 bases). The receptor was isolated from an adult in good health. The sample consisted of peripheral blood, taken on day 0 of AZD1222 vaccination. CDR3 DNA: TGTGCCAGCAGCCTCTTGAGGAGGGGTAACCCTGGAAACACCATATATTTT. Amino acid sequence: CASSLLRRGNPGNTIYF.